This TCR beta chain was sequenced for a study of identical twins. This clonotype was detected ten times or more. Unique molecular identifiers were in the cDNA, with template-switch universal primer binding. TCRdb independently ran MiXCR on the 5' RACE reads; one entry per CDR3 protein. The profile covers approximately 230,000 distinct CDR3 sequences, with 6.5% appearing a single time and about 15% taken by the ten largest. CDR1 and CDR2 from the germline V gene are ENHRY and SYGVKD. This CDR3 contains 13 residues. The J segment lost 10 bases and the V segment lost 10 bases, leaving 10 bases of the junction unmatched. The data also belong to a second study, concerning T cells expressing NK-cell markers.

The sequence was obtained from a woman aged 18 to 35 in good health. Input material: CD8+ T cells sorted from blood. The chain has TRBV10-3 and TRBJ2-1; 10 nucleotides align to TRBD1. CDR3 loop: CATMDRGVGEQFF. CDR3 in DNA: TGTGCCACGATGGACAGGGGGGTCGGGGAGCAGTTCTTC.